The clone carrying this T cell receptor beta chain was observed a single time. This specimen belongs to a study of cytomegalovirus exposure and HLA in healthy donors. Vbeta (60) and Jbeta (13) primers were used in the PCR. Sequenced by immunoSEQ multiplex PCR; TCRdb stores in-frame clones only, minus some. The data hold just over 150,000 clones, with around 80% observed a single time. V lost 5 bases and J 9 bases, leaving 10 bases between the germline ends. CDR1 is SGHAT and CDR2 is FQNNGV in the germline V gene. The CDR3 has 12 amino acids. This clonotype was obtained from a male donor in good health and CMV-seropositive. The chain uses TRBV11-2 and TRBJ2-2; no clear D. The sequenced sample consisted of PBMCs. In DNA, the CDR3 is TGTGCCAGCAGCCGAGTTAAATGGGAGCTGTTTTTT. It translates to CASSRVKWELFF. The entire variable domain, with the rest obtained from reference TRBV11-2 and TRBJ2-2, is as follows: EAGVAQSPRYKIIEKRQSVAFWCNPISGHATLYWYQQILGQGPKLLIQFQNNGVVDDSQLPKDRFSAERLKGVDSTLKIQPAKLEDSAVYLCASSRVKWELFFGEGSRLTVL.